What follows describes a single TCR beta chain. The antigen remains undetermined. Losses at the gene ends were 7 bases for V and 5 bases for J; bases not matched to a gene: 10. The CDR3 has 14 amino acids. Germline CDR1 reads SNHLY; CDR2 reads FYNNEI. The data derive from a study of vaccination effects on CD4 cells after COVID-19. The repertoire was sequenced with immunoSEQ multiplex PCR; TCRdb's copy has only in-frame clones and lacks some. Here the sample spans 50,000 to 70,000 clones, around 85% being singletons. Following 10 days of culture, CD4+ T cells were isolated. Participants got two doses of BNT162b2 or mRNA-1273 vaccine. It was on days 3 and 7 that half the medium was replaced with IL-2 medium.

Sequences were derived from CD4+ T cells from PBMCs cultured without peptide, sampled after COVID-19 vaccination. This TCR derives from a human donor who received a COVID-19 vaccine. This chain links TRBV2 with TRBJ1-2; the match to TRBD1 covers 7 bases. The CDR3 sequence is CASTYRGVSYGYTF. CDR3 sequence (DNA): TGTGCCAGCACGTACAGGGGTGTAAGTTATGGCTACACCTTC.